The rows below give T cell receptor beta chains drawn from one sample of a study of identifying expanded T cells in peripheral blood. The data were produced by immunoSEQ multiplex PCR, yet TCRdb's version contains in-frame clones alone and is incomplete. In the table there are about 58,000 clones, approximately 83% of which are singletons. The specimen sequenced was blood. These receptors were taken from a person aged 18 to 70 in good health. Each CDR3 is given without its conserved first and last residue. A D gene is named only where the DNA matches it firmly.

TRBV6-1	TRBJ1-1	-	ASSEWVLEGAF
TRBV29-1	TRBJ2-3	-	SASSDSTDTQY
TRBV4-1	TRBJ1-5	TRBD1	ASSQDPQGDQPQH
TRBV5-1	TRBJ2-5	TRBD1	ASSLSPGTAQETQY
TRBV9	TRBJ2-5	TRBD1	ASSGRQGRETQY
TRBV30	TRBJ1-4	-	AWMGRSRNEKLF
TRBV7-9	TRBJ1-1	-	ALSLDKNTEAF
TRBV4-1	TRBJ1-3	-	ASSQGYGGSIGSGNTIY
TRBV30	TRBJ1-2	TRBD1	AWRQGAGYT
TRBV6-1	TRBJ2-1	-	ASRGPGDEQF
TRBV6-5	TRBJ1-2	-	ASRTATEIYGYT
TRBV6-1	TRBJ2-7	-	ASNLPSYEQY
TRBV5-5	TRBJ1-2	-	ASSWDTANYGYT
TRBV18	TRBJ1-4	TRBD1	ASSSTGRNEKLF
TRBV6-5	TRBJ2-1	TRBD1	ASSSDRSSYNEQF
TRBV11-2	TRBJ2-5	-	ASSLVQETQY
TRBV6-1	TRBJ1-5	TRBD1	ASRVTGGGNQPQH
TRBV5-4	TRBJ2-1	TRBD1	ASSVGDRARNEQF
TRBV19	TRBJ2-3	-	ASSIDDYADTQY
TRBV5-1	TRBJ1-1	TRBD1	ASSLEGQVNTEAF
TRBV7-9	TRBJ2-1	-	ASTSGGGYNEQF
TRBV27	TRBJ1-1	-	ASSLGTEAF
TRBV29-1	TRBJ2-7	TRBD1	SADTGAHGQY
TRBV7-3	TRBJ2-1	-	ASSLTGYNEQF
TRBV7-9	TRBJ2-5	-	ASSLGSGARETQY
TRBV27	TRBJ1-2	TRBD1	ASPLAEGQGLYYGYT
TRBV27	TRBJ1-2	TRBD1	ASSLQPGGGYT
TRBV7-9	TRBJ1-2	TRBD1	ASSARQGGGYT
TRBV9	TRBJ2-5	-	ASSVRGSGSETQY
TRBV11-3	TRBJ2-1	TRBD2	ASSSPSGNYNEQF
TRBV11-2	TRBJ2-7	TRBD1	ASSLGQGREQY
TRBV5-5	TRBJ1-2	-	ASSLDRIQAYGYT
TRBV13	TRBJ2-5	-	ASSFRKETQY
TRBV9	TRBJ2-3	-	ASSSLSSTDTQY
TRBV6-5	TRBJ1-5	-	ASSANERQPQH
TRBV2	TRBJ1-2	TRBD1	ASNVDRANYGYT
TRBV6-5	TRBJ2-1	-	ASKRQGGLNNEQF
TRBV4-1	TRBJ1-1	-	ASSQVRAF
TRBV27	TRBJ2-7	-	ASSGLTSSYEQY
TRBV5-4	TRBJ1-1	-	ASSPSRNTPGAF
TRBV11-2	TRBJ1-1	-	ASSLSGVGAEAF
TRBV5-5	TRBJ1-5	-	ASSLAGGSNQPQH
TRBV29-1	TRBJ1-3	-	SVRDTRNTIY
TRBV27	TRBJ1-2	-	ASSLGGQDYGYT
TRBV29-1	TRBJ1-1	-	SAGLGSMNTEAF
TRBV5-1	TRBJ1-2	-	ASSLEPGRRGYGYT
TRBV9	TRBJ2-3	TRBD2	ASSDRGGRRTDTQY
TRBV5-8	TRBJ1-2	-	ASSFISGKGGYT
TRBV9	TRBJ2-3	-	ASSARGEATPDTQY
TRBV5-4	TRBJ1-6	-	ASSLGLIGSPLH